This T cell receptor beta chain was captured by sequencing in a study of blood T cell repertoires in COVID-19. Study as a whole: There were acute and convalescent COVID-19 samples, and they came from the United States, Italy and Spain.

Participants were aged about 18 to 90 years, lived in 25 or so US areas, and enrolled virtually. Each participant's cohort was designated according to participant-reported clinical history. Two negative PCRs, clearance, or symptom resolution characterized the recovered Cohort 3 donors. Here immunoSEQ multiplex PCR was the method, and the copy in TCRdb shows in-frame clones only, minus some. The repertoire includes fewer than 350,000 clones, 88% of them detected once, and approximately 1% sits in the top ten. CDR3 length: 14 residues. Germline loops: CDR1 MNHNY, CDR2 SVGAGI (reference sequence). V gave up 4 bases and J gave up 9 bases, with 13 bases separating them.

The source of this sequence is a woman aged 25 to 39 who had recovered from COVID-19. This chain joins TRBV6-6 and TRBJ1-6; D is perhaps TRBD1 (6 bases). Material: PBMCs or T cells enriched from blood (not recorded which). The CDR3 DNA reads TGTGCCAGCAGTTGGACAGCCTCCCTTTCACCCCTCCACTTT. This translates into CASSWTASLSPLHF.